One sample yielded the 29 T cell receptor beta chains listed below, sequenced in a study of T cells in Graves' hyperthyroidism and ophthalmopathy. RNA transcripts were the template for amplifying TCR beta CDR3 regions. The HTBI primer set served for first-round RT-PCR of the TCR CDR3. MiXCR was run by TCRdb on the multiplex PCR reads, yielding one entry per CDR3 protein. Counted here are more than 300,000 distinct CDR3 sequences, roughly a sixth occurring once; the ten biggest clones make up around a third. Specimen: blood. The receptor set was obtained from a young woman with Graves' hyperthyroidism that later progressed to Graves' ophthalmopathy.

This clonotype has only a few counts. This chain connects TRBV30 to TRBJ2-3; TRBD2 aligns across 9 bases. This CDR3 region has 16 residues. Germline values: CDR1 GTSNPN, CDR2 SVGIG (reference sequence). The V segment lost 4 bases and the J segment 6 bases; nucleotides outside the gene matches: 14. The CDR3, as DNA: TGTGCCTGGAAGAATAGGCTAAGCGGGGGGTTGGATACGCAGTATTTT. Translated, it gives CAWKNRLSGGLDTQYF.

CDR3 residues: CASSSSGLAVGYYEQYF. In DNA form, the CDR3 reads TGCGCCAGCAGCTCTTCGGGACTAGCGGTAGGATACTACGAGCAGTACTTC. The chain has TRBV4-1 and TRBJ2-7; 11 bases fit TRBD2. The V and J ends lost 5 bases and 3 bases, in that order; junction bases with no gene match: 12. This CDR3 comprises 17 residues. Germline V gives CDR1 MGHRA, CDR2 YSYEKL.

This clonotype was detected many times. The chain has TRBV3-1 and TRBJ1-2; tentative D call: TRBD1 (5 bases). In germline, CDR1 is LGHDT, CDR2 YNNKEL (reference sequence). V was pared by 1 base and J by 3 bases, with 9 bases between. The CDR3 is 14 amino acids. The CDR3 protein is CASSQVGVDYGYTF. The CDR3 DNA follows: TGTGCCAGCAGCCAAGTAGGGGTGGACTATGGCTACACCTTC.

As regards this clonotype: A read error may be the cause here, since a much bigger clone is one base away. The chain carries TRBV11-2 and TRBJ1-1; D call uncertain. Germline lookup yields CDR1 SGHAT and CDR2 FQNNGV. The CDR3 totals 13 residues. The V and J ends lost 4 bases and 6 bases respectively, with 12 bases between them. The CDR3 region has the DNA TGTGCCAGCAGCTCAATGGGGAAACCTGAAGCTTTCTTT. It translates to CASSSMGKPEAFF.

This chain connects TRBV27 to TRBJ1-2; 9 positions match TRBD1. The CDR3 sequence is 17 residues long. CDR1 is MNHEY and CDR2 is SMNVEV in the germline V gene (reference sequence). Trimming took 5 bases from V and 6 from J; bases not matched to a gene: 16. CDR3: CASSTHQTGGWENGYTF. The CDR3 coding sequence is TGTGCCAGCAGTACACATCAGACAGGGGGTTGGGAGAATGGCTACACCTTC.

This clonotype was observed at least ten times. This chain links TRBV5-1 with TRBJ1-2; D is ambiguous. V was clipped by 2 bases and J by 3 bases, with 14 bases between them. Germline CDR1 and CDR2: SGHRS and YFSETQ. There are 15 residues in the CDR3. In nucleotides, the CDR3 is TGCGCCAGCAGCTTTAGTTATCCGGGAGACTATGGCTACACCTTC. It translates to CASSFSYPGDYGYTF.

V gene TRBV2 combines with J gene TRBJ2-3; no clear D gene. V was clipped by 4 bases and J by 2 bases, with 7 bases between them. This CDR3 spans 13 amino acids. CDR1 is SNHLY, CDR2 FYNNEI, per germline. CDR3 amino acids: CASSGGLTDTQYF. The CDR3 DNA reads TGTGCCAGCAGTGGGGGTCTCACAGATACGCAGTATTTT.

This clonotype showed up many times. The chain is built from TRBV11-2 and TRBJ2-3; no firm D call. V lost 0 bases and J lost 6, with 7 bases in between. The CDR3 loop spans 13 amino acids. The germline V gene encodes CDR1 SGHAT and CDR2 FQNNGV. The CDR3 is CASSLDPRDTQYF. As DNA, the CDR3 is TGTGCCAGCAGCTTAGATCCAAGGGATACGCAGTATTTT.

This clonotype came up many times. J is TRBJ2-7 and V is TRBV28, with D perhaps matching TRBD1 or TRBD2 (5 bases each). Germline loops: CDR1 MDHEN, CDR2 SYDVKM. The CDR3 is made up of 13 amino acids. V gave up 3 bases and J gave up 7 bases, with 13 bases separating them. CDR3 amino acids: CASSLGPSGEQYF. The CDR3 DNA is TGTGCCAGCAGTTTGGGACCTTCGGGAGAGCAGTACTTC.

This clonotype has ten or more counts. The rearrangement uses TRBV7-9 and TRBJ2-7; perhaps TRBD2 as D (5 bases). The length of the CDR3 is 12 residues. Germline assignment: CDR1 SEHNR and CDR2 FQNEAQ (reference sequence). V was shortened by 3 bases and J by 4 bases, with 7 bases between the two germline ends. The CDR3 DNA sequence: TGTGCCAGCAGCTTTCCGGGATACGAGCAGTACTTC. Residues: CASSFPGYEQYF.

This clonotype was counted at least ten times. V usage is TRBV6-6 and J usage is TRBJ2-3; the match to TRBD2 covers 12 bases. CDR3 size: 19 residues. The V gene end was trimmed by 2 bases and the J gene end by 4 bases; junction bases not matched to a gene: 13. Germline V gives CDR1 MNHNY, CDR2 SVGAGI (reference sequence). The chain's CDR3 is CASSYGLASGGANADTQYF. DNA for the CDR3: TGTGCCAGCAGTTACGGTCTGGCTAGCGGGGGGGCCAACGCAGATACGCAGTATTTT.

This clonotype was observed many times. The chain uses TRBV5-5 and TRBJ1-2; D ambiguous. Trimming took 2 bases from V and 1 from J, leaving 9 bases between them. The length of the CDR3 is 14 residues. Germline-derived CDR1 and CDR2 are SGHKS and YYEKEE (reference sequence). Here the CDR3 reads CASSFGRFNYGYTF. The CDR3, as DNA: TGTGCCAGCAGCTTTGGTAGATTTAACTATGGCTACACCTTC.

About this clonotype itself: A much larger clone differs from this one at a single base, so this may be a read error. This sequence joins TRBV20-1 and TRBJ1-2; D perhaps matches TRBD1 (5 bases). From germline, CDR1 is DFQATT and CDR2 SNEGSKA (reference sequence). CDR3 length equals 15 residues. CDR3: CSTRAAPGPNYGYTF. The CDR3 DNA is TGCAGTACTAGAGCCGCCCCGGGACCTAACTATGGCTACACCTTC.

This clonotype was detected a few times. The chain is built from TRBV6-1 and TRBJ2-7, with D perhaps TRBD2 (5 bases). The CDR3 covers 15 residues. V was pared by 6 bases and J by 0 bases, with 15 bases between. Germline V CDR1 and CDR2: MNHNS, SASEGT. In DNA form, the CDR3 reads TGTGCCAGCAGCATAGCGACCGGATACTCCTACGAGCAGTACTTC. It codes for CASSIATGYSYEQYF.

At least ten counts were recorded for this clonotype. CDR3: CATSATVGSTDTQYF. The DNA for the CDR3 is TGTGCCACCAGCGCCACCGTAGGCTCCACAGATACGCAGTATTTT. The rearrangement links TRBV15 to TRBJ2-3; D gene unclear. The V end was cut by 5 bases, the J end by 2 bases, with 14 bases between. Germline CDR1 LNHNV, CDR2 YYDKDF (reference sequence). The CDR3 consists of 15 residues.

This clonotype showed up many times. V gene TRBV5-1 combines with J gene TRBJ2-1; D is possibly TRBD1 (5 bases). CDR1 is SGHRS, CDR2 YFSETQ, per germline. The V end was cut by 0 bases, the J end by 4 bases, with 8 bases between. CDR3 size: 14 residues. CDR3: CASSLGDRYNEQFF. Here the CDR3 DNA reads TGCGCCAGCAGCTTGGGAGACAGATACAATGAGCAGTTCTTC.

In this sample, this clonotype turned up a few times. The chain carries TRBV20-1 and TRBJ2-1; D is undetermined. The CDR3 has 15 amino acids. Germline CDR1 reads DFQATT; CDR2 reads SNEGSKA (reference sequence). V was cut by 3 bases and J by 2 bases, with 14 bases left in between. Here the CDR3 reads CSARQTGSPYNEQFF. Here the CDR3 DNA reads TGCAGTGCTAGGCAAACTGGTTCGCCCTACAATGAGCAGTTCTTC.

This clonotype has more than one count but fewer than ten. An end of the junction does not agree with germline; a read error may underlie this. The rearrangement links TRBV2 to TRBJ1-2; D is unresolved. Germline assignment: CDR1 SNHLY and CDR2 FYNNEI. CDR3 length: 13 amino acids. The DNA for the CDR3 is TGTGCCAGCTACCAACCCGGACCGGGTGGCTGCACCTTC. Translating gives CASYQPGPGGCTF.

In regard to this clonotype: A much larger clonotype is one base distant, so this may be a read error. V and J are TRBV9 and TRBJ1-2; 10 bases map to TRBD1. The CDR3 extends over 15 amino acids. Germline V lookup: CDR1 SGDLS, CDR2 YYNGEE. With V trimmed by 3 bases and J by 6 bases, 8 bases remained unmatched. CDR3 sequence: CASSADRGALDGYTF. For the CDR3, the DNA is TGTGCCAGCAGCGCGGACAGGGGGGCGCTTGATGGCTACACCTTC.

Regarding this clonotype: This may be a read error, as it is one base from a much larger clone. The chain employs TRBV20-1 and TRBJ2-7; D may be TRBD1 or TRBD2 (5 bases each). Germline loops: CDR1 DFQATT, CDR2 SNEGSKA (reference sequence). The CDR3 spans 14 residues. CDR3 in amino acids: CSARKGRADYGQYF. Written as DNA, the CDR3 is TGCAGTGCCCGAAAGGGCAGGGCCGACTACGGGCAGTACTTC.

The table lists this clonotype with many counts. This chain connects TRBV7-7 to TRBJ2-1; no reliable D call. The CDR3 contains 12 residues. Trimming removed 3 bases from V and 9 bases from J, with 9 bases in between. Germline V gene sequence: CDR1 SSHAT, CDR2 FNYEAQ (reference sequence). The CDR3 is CASSFLVAEQFF. CDR3 in DNA: TGTGCCAGCAGCTTCTTAGTTGCTGAGCAGTTCTTC.

This clonotype was seen at least ten times. The chain joins TRBV27 to TRBJ1-3; D remains unclear. V lost 2 bases, J lost 0 bases, and 8 bases lay in between. The CDR3 sequence is 15 residues long. Germline V gene sequence: CDR1 MNHEY, CDR2 SMNVEV (reference sequence). The CDR3 DNA reads TGTGCCAGCAGTTTAAGGTTTGACTCTGGAAACACCATATATTTT. Translated, it gives CASSLRFDSGNTIYF.

There are a few counts of this clonotype. The V gene is TRBV27, the J gene TRBJ2-2; D remains ambiguous. Per the germline V gene, CDR1 is MNHEY and CDR2 is SMNVEV (reference sequence). This CDR3 is 16 amino acids long. V lost 5 bases, J lost 1 base, and 14 bases lay in between. The CDR3 nucleotides read TGTGCCAGCAGTACCCTCGGGCTACGGAACACCGGGGAGCTGTTTTTT. Translated: CASSTLGLRNTGELFF.

This clonotype was counted between two and nine times. The J gene is TRBJ2-7, the V gene TRBV28; D unclear. V lost 8 bases and J lost 6, with 17 bases in between. The CDR3 spans 13 residues. The V gene's germline CDR1 is MDHEN and CDR2 SYDVKM. The CDR3 DNA follows: TGTGCCAGCGCGTGGGGAAACCTCGCCGAGCAGTACTTC. The encoded protein is CASAWGNLAEQYF.

This clonotype showed up just a few times. The chain recombines TRBV19 with TRBJ2-2; 8 bases match TRBD2. Germline V gene lookup returns CDR1 LNHDA and CDR2 SQIVND (reference sequence). V was clipped by 7 bases and J by 1 base; unmatched bases: 5. This CDR3 has 15 amino acids. The DNA of the CDR3 is TGTGCCAGTACCCCCCTAGCGGGGAACACCGGGGAGCTGTTTTTT. Translating it yields CASTPLAGNTGELFF.

This clonotype was picked up many times. This chain connects TRBV19 to TRBJ1-1; D remains unclear. Between the trimmed V and J ends, which lost 4 bases and 4 bases, there was a span of 10 bases. The CDR3 extends over 13 amino acids. Per the germline V gene, CDR1 is LNHDA and CDR2 is SQIVND (reference sequence). CDR3 nucleotide sequence: TGTGCCAGTAGTAATTTTGGCTTCACTGAAGCTTTCTTT. Protein product: CASSNFGFTEAFF. Drawing the rest from reference TRBV19 and TRBJ1-1, the complete variable domain is DGGITQSPKYLFRKEGQNVTLSCEQNLNHDAMYWYRQDPGQGLRLIYYSQIVNDFQKGDIAEGYSVSREKKESFPLTVTSAQKNPTAFYLCASSNFGFTEAFFGQGTRLTVV.

This clonotype has a count of ten or more. This sequence joins TRBV28 and TRBJ2-7; TRBD2 matches 8 bases. Losses at the gene ends were 7 bases for V and 2 bases for J; bases not matched to a gene: 7. The CDR3 has 14 amino acids. CDR1 and CDR2 from the germline V gene are MDHEN and SYDVKM. CDR3 DNA: TGTGCCAGCAAATTAGCGGGGACCGCCTACGAGCAGTACTTC. This sequence encodes CASKLAGTAYEQYF.

This clonotype has only a few counts. The chain uses TRBV6-4 and TRBJ2-1; 13 bases map to TRBD2. This CDR3 is built from 16 residues. The germline CDR1 and CDR2 sequences are MRHNA and SNTAGT. The V and J ends lost 5 bases and 7 bases, in that order; junction bases with no gene match: 8. As DNA, the CDR3 is TGTGCCAGCAGTCCGCGGACTAGCGGGAGTTGGAATGAGCAGTTCTTC. Encoded protein: CASSPRTSGSWNEQFF.

In its sample, this clonotype was seen many times. DNA of the CDR3: TGTGCCAGTAGTATAGTTGCCAGAACCAATGAGCAGTTCTTC. Its protein is CASSIVARTNEQFF. The genes are TRBV19 and TRBJ2-1; D is undetermined. The CDR3 contains 14 residues. V was clipped by 1 base and J by 6 bases, with 10 bases between them. Germline lookup yields CDR1 LNHDA and CDR2 SQIVND (reference sequence).